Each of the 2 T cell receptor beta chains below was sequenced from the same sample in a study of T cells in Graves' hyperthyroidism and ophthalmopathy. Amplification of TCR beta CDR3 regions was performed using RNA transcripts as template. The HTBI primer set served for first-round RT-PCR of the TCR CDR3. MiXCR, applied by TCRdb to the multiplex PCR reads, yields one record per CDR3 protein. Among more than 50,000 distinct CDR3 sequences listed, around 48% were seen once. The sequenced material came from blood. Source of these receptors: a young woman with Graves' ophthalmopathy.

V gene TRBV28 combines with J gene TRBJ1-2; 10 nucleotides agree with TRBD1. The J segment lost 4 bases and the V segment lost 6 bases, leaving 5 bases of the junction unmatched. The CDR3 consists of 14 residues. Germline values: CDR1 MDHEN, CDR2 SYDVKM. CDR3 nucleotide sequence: TGTGCCAGCAGGTCGGGACAGGGGTTCTATGGCTACACCTTC. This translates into CASRSGQGFYGYTF.

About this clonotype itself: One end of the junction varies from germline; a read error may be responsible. The CDR3: CSAGAFAASF. DNA for the CDR3: TGCAGTGCTGGGGCCTTCGCAGCTTCCTTT. This sequence joins TRBV20-1 and TRBJ1-1, with D perhaps matching TRBD1 (5 bases). There are 10 residues in the CDR3. Germline CDR1 and CDR2: DFQATT and SNEGSKA (reference sequence).